Below, 19 T cell receptor beta chains from the same sample are listed, as sequenced in a study of blood T cell repertoires in COVID-19. TCRdb's table, derived via immunoSEQ multiplex PCR, lists solely in-frame clones and lacks some. The repertoire holds roughly 75,000 clones, with over 75% as singletons. The sequencing input was peripheral blood. The receptor source for this set is a man aged 45-65 years with acute or convalescent COVID-19.

This rearrangement joins TRBV6-6 to TRBJ2-7; TRBD1 agrees at 8 bases. Germline V gene lookup returns CDR1 MNHNY and CDR2 SVGAGI (reference sequence). The junction had 6 bases not matched to a gene; V was cut back by 2 bases and J by 0 bases. The CDR3 spans 16 residues. In nucleotides, the CDR3 is TGTGCCAGCAGTTACGCTCCAGGGGGCAGCTCCTACGAGCAGTACTTC. Translation gives CASSYAPGGSSYEQYF.

This clone was seen once. The chain recombines TRBV7-9 with TRBJ2-7; a weak D match, TRBD1 (5 bases). V was clipped by 5 bases and J by 7 bases, with 12 bases between them. The CDR3 covers 12 residues. The germline V gene encodes CDR1 SEHNR and CDR2 FQNEAQ (reference sequence). For the CDR3, the DNA is TGTGCCAGCAGCCTCAGGGTTGCGGAGCAGTACTTC. Amino acids: CASSLRVAEQYF.

This sequence joins TRBV9 and TRBJ2-3, with D possibly being TRBD2 (5 bases). This CDR3 region has 16 residues. Trimming removed 3 bases at V and 1 base at J, with 15 bases between. Germline CDR1 and CDR2: SGDLS and YYNGEE. In DNA form, the CDR3 reads TGTGCCAGCAGCGGCGGCGGGCCGTGGGGCACAGATACGCAGTATTTT. This gives the protein CASSGGGPWGTDTQYF.

This chain connects TRBV4-2 to TRBJ1-5; 11 bases agree with TRBD1. Trimming took 4 bases from V and 4 from J; bases not matched to a gene: 12. The CDR3 sequence is 18 residues long. Germline lookup yields CDR1 LGHNA and CDR2 YNFKEQ. The CDR3 is CASSPPLGGQGVNQPQHF. The CDR3 nucleotides read TGTGCCAGCAGCCCACCTCTGGGGGGACAGGGGGTGAATCAGCCCCAGCATTTT.

The chain joins TRBV18 to TRBJ2-1; 8 bases are shared with TRBD2. Germline CDR1 KGHSH, CDR2 LQKENI. This CDR3 is built from 16 residues. With 6 bases clipped from V and 9 bases from J, the junction kept 16 bases outside the gene matches. The CDR3 DNA follows: TGTGCCAGCTCCCCTCGGTGGAGCGGGGGAGGAGTTGAGCAGTTCTTC. As protein: CASSPRWSGGGVEQFF. The whole variable domain, filled in from reference TRBV18 and TRBJ2-1, reads NAGVMQNPRHLVRRRGQEARLRCSPMKGHSHVYWYRQLPEEGLKFMVYLQKENIIDESGMPKERFSAEFPKEGPSILRIQQVVRGDSAAYFCASSPRWSGGGVEQFFGPGTRLTVL.

This clone occurred once. The J gene is TRBJ2-3, the V gene TRBV11-2, with D possibly TRBD1 on 5 matching bases. The CDR3 has 14 residues. Trimming took 3 bases from V and 1 from J, leaving 8 bases between them. Germline V gene lookup returns CDR1 SGHAT and CDR2 FQNNGV. Here the CDR3 DNA reads TGTGCCAGCAGCTTGGTAGGGGGCACAGATACGCAGTATTTT. It translates to CASSLVGGTDTQYF.

The chain couples TRBV10-3 to TRBJ1-5; D not resolved. Germline V CDR1 and CDR2: ENHRY, SYGVKD. The CDR3 sequence is 15 residues long. Trimming pared 6 bases from V and 6 bases from J, leaving 18 bases between. In nucleotides, the CDR3 is TGTGCCATCAGCGGGTCCCCTGGAGGAGGTCAGCCCCAGCATTTT. As protein: CAISGSPGGGQPQHF.

This chain connects TRBV2 to TRBJ2-6; D gene uncertain. Germline V gene lookup returns CDR1 SNHLY and CDR2 FYNNEI. The CDR3 covers 16 residues. Trimming took 2 bases from V and 0 from J, leaving 8 bases between them. The CDR3 nucleotides read TGTGCCAGCAGTGAAAGTCCCTACTCTGGGGCCAACGTCCTGACTTTC. Protein sequence: CASSESPYSGANVLTF.

The chain has TRBV15 and TRBJ1-1; possible D gene TRBD1, 6 bases. Deletions cut 3 bases from V and 4 bases from J, with 21 bases between. The CDR3 loop spans 17 amino acids. Germline V gives CDR1 LNHNV, CDR2 YYDKDF (reference sequence). The CDR3 sequence is CATSSPRLGRGGTEAFF. CDR3 coding DNA: TGTGCCACCAGCAGCCCCCGTTTGGGACGAGGGGGCACTGAAGCTTTCTTT.

The genes are TRBV3-1 (or the pseudogene TRBV3-2) and TRBJ1-4; tentative D call: TRBD1 (6 bases). The germline V and J ends were trimmed by 3 bases and 7 bases, with 21 bases remaining between them. Germline loops: CDR1 LGHDT, CDR2 YNNKEL (reference sequence). This CDR3 has 17 residues. The CDR3 DNA reads TGTGCCAGCAGCCAGGGCATATCGACAGGCTTGAGTGAAAAACTGTTTTTT. This translates into CASSQGISTGLSEKLFF.

The table lists this clone with a count of one. The V gene is TRBV9, the J gene TRBJ2-2, with D perhaps TRBD2 (5 bases). This CDR3 has 16 residues. Trimming took 3 bases from V and 3 from J, leaving 15 bases between them. Germline-derived CDR1 and CDR2 are SGDLS and YYNGEE. The CDR3 nucleotides read TGTGCCAGCAGCGAGGGTGGGAGCGGCTACACCGGGGAGCTGTTTTTT. This codes for CASSEGGSGYTGELFF.

This clone has a handful of counts. The chain joins TRBV12-3 or TRBV12-4 to TRBJ1-5; D call uncertain. V was shortened by 3 bases and J by 0 bases, with 3 bases between the two germline ends. The CDR3 spans 13 residues. The CDR3 protein is CASSFNSNQPQHF. CDR3 nucleotides: TGTGCCAGCAGTTTTAATAGCAATCAGCCCCAGCATTTT.

This chain uses TRBV9 with TRBJ2-2; 8 bases line up with TRBD2. CDR3 length: 16 residues. Looked up from germline, CDR1 is SGDLS and CDR2 is YYNGEE. The V gene end was trimmed by 7 bases and the J gene end by 0 bases; junction bases not matched to a gene: 8. The CDR3 is CASRGAGGANTGELFF. The CDR3 bases are TGTGCCAGCCGCGGGGCCGGGGGGGCGAACACCGGGGAGCTGTTTTTT.

In nucleotides, the CDR3 is TGTGCCAGCAGCTTCCAGGAGCGGGAGACCCAGTACTTC. Translating it yields CASSFQERETQYF. V is TRBV7-8 and J is TRBJ2-5; weak D call: TRBD2 (5 bases). CDR1 and CDR2 (germline): SGHVS, FQNEAQ. The V end lost 3 bases, the J end lost 5 bases, and 10 bases lay between the germline ends. This CDR3 region has 13 residues.

V and J are TRBV5-1 and TRBJ2-3; D gene ambiguous. Germline V gene data show CDR1 as SGHRS and CDR2 as YFSETQ. V lost 1 base and J 2 bases, leaving 8 bases between the germline ends. The CDR3 has 14 amino acids. CDR3 DNA sequence: TGCGCCAGCAGCTTGTCCTCTAACACAGATACGCAGTATTTT. It specifies CASSLSSNTDTQYF.

The V and J genes are TRBV19 and TRBJ2-2; D is unclear. CDR3 length: 12 residues. The V gene's germline CDR1 is LNHDA and CDR2 SQIVND (reference sequence). The V end was cut by 6 bases, the J end by 7 bases, with 9 bases between. In DNA, the CDR3 is TGTGCCAGTAGCCCCAGTTACGGGGAGCTGTTTTTT. Its translation is CASSPSYGELFF.

This chain uses TRBV7-9 with TRBJ2-2; D call uncertain. The CDR3 is 16 amino acids. Germline V lookup: CDR1 SEHNR, CDR2 FQNEAQ (reference sequence). The germline V and J ends were trimmed by 1 base and 6 bases, with 15 bases remaining between them. CDR3 in amino acids: CASSLGPTLAPGELFF. The CDR3 bases are TGTGCCAGCAGCTTAGGTCCCACCCTGGCCCCCGGGGAGCTGTTTTTT.

This clone was seen only once. CDR3 nucleotides: TGCGCCAGCAGCCAGGCCCCTCGGACAGTGAACACTGAAGCTTTCTTT. Amino acid sequence: CASSQAPRTVNTEAFF. The rearrangement links TRBV4-1 to TRBJ1-1; a weak D match, TRBD1 (6 bases). Germline loops: CDR1 MGHRA, CDR2 YSYEKL. The CDR3 sequence is 16 residues long. With 3 bases removed from V and 0 bases from J, the gap between germline ends came to 14 bases.

The chain employs TRBV14 and TRBJ2-5, with D possibly being TRBD2 (5 bases). CDR1 is SGHDN, CDR2 FVKESK, per germline. The CDR3 extends over 14 amino acids. Between the trimmed V and J ends, which lost 0 bases and 7 bases, there was a span of 12 bases. As DNA, the CDR3 is TGTGCCAGCAGCCAAGATTACGCGGGCGGGACCCAGTACTTC. Translating gives CASSQDYAGGTQYF.